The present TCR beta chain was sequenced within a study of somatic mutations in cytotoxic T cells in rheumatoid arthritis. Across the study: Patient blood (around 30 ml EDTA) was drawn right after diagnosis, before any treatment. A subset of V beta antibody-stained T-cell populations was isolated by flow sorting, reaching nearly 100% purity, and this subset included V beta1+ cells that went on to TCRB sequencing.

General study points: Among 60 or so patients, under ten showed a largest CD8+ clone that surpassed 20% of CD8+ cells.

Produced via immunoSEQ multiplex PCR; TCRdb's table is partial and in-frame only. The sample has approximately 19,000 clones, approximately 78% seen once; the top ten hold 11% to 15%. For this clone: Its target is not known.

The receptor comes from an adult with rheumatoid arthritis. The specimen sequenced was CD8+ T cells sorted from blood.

The CDR3 region has the DNA TGCGCCAGCAGCGACCAGGGACTTGGGAATCAGCCCCAGCATTTT. This sequence encodes CASSDQGLGNQPQHF. The gene calls are TRBV4-1 and TRBJ1-5; TRBD1 is a possible D gene (5 bases). The CDR3 has 15 amino acids. The germline V and J ends were trimmed by 5 bases and 4 bases, with 15 bases remaining between them. Per germline, CDR1 MGHRA and CDR2 YSYEKL.